This TCR beta chain was captured in a study of OX40 agonist ivuxolimab in advanced cancers. Study-level background: Every patient in dose escalation had hepatocellular carcinoma, melanoma, renal cell or head and neck cancer. Mean age approximately 66 years, range about 20 to 79; roughly 82% male.

Generated by immunoSEQ multiplex PCR, the TCRdb table keeps only in-frame clones and is missing some. There are some 66,000 clones in the sample; about 85% occur only once, and about 0.83% lies in the top ten. With respect to this clone: Its matching antigen is unknown.

Trimming took off 4 bases at V and 8 bases at J, with 12 bases between the two ends. Germline assignment: CDR1 SGHNT and CDR2 YYREEE (reference sequence). CDR3 length equals 13 residues. Study outcomes and limitations: On average, CD8+ T cells had more expanded clones than CD4+.

The material was CD4+ or CD8+ T cells sorted from blood, obtained in a trial of the OX40 agonist ivuxolimab. The chain carries TRBV5-4 and TRBJ1-4, with a tentative D call TRBD1 (5 bases). The receptor comes from an adult with an advanced solid tumor such as melanoma, head and neck, liver or kidney cancer. The CDR3 sequence: CASSPTRGEKLFF. CDR3 sequence (DNA): TGTGCCAGCAGCCCCACGAGGGGCGAAAAACTGTTTTTT.